The clone carrying this TCR beta chain has a single count. Nucleic acids came from premalignant or tumor cells enriched by macro-dissection. The data were produced by immunoSEQ multiplex PCR, yet TCRdb's version contains in-frame clones alone and is incomplete. The data show about 6,300 clones, 80% to 85% seen once. The data derive from a study of immune evolution from preneoplasia to lung adenocarcinoma. The material sequenced was FFPE lung adenocarcinoma in situ tissue. This receptor was obtained from an older donor with lung adenocarcinoma.

CDR3 residues: CASSLIGSTPFPDYGYTF. CDR3 coding DNA: TGTGCCAGCAGTTTAATTGGCTCCACGCCCTTTCCTGACTATGGCTACACCTTC. The rearrangement links TRBV27 to TRBJ1-2, with D unclear. CDR3 length: 18 residues. Germline V lookup: CDR1 MNHEY, CDR2 SMNVEV (reference sequence). V was trimmed by 2 bases and J by 3 bases, leaving 22 bases between them.